This paragraph covers one T cell receptor beta chain sequence. This sample includes further DNA sequences coding for the same CDR3. Using immunoSEQ multiplex PCR, the repertoire was profiled, and TCRdb retains in-frame clones only, with some absent. The top ten hold 2% of the sample, which has 50,000 to 65,000 clones, around 83% seen once. The sort gate was single viable CD3+CD4+CD8-CD45RO+ cells for memory CD4+ T cells. After thawing, CD4+ T cells were positively selected. The sample is drawn from a study of memory CD4+ T cells and cytomegalovirus serostatus. Study context: This sample comes from healthy Belgian adults, several CMV seropositive, about 25 seronegative.

The TCR was taken from an adult in good health and CMV-seropositive. The sequenced sample consisted of memory CD4+ T cells from blood.

Written as DNA, the CDR3 is TGTGCCAGCAGGTCTTGGAAAGGGACAGCCTACGAGCAGTACTTC. Its translation: CASRSWKGTAYEQYF. The rearrangement uses TRBV27 and TRBJ2-7, with TRBD1 identical over 7 bases. The length of the CDR3 is 15 residues. Germline lookup yields CDR1 MNHEY and CDR2 SMNVEV (reference sequence). V was clipped by 6 bases and J by 2 bases; unmatched bases: 10.